This TCR beta chain originates from a study of cytomegalovirus exposure and HLA in healthy donors. As to this clone: What it binds is not known.

Broader study findings: The study designated 160 or so TCR beta chains cytomegalovirus-associated. The study found most TCR sequences rare, yet found some public TCRs in many donors. The tendency of first-cohort TCR clusters to co-occur in the approximately 120 validation repertoires was identified by a subsequent analysis.

Some clones are missing from TCRdb's copy, which holds only in-frame ones; the method was immunoSEQ multiplex PCR. The profile shows more than 90,000 clones, about 87% of them singletons. This sequence was found in a man aged 18 to 29 in good health and CMV-seronegative. Sequencing was carried out using PBMCs.

The CDR3 here is CASSFEHKNTEAFF. The DNA for the CDR3 is TGTGCCAGCAGTTTCGAACACAAGAACACTGAAGCTTTCTTT. The chain recombines TRBV6-5 with TRBJ1-1; no definite D call. Germline-derived CDR1 and CDR2 are MNHEY and SVGAGI. The CDR3 consists of 14 residues. Deletions cut 4 bases from V and 1 base from J, with 10 bases between.